These 9 T cell receptor beta chains were all obtained from the same sample, sequenced in a study of shared clonotypes between healthy human individuals. TCRdb's copy holds only in-frame clones and misses some; the assay was immunoSEQ multiplex PCR. The sample has around 1.5 million clones, nearly 99% seen once. The sample was naive CD4+ T cells sorted from blood. Noted subset: CD45RA+ positively selected. The source of these receptors is a man younger than 40 in good health.

The CDR3 reads CASSEVSLAEAFF. In nucleotides, the CDR3 is TGTGCCAGCAGTGAAGTTTCTTTAGCTGAAGCTTTCTTT. This chain links TRBV6-1 with TRBJ1-1; D is unresolved. In germline, CDR1 is MNHNS, CDR2 SASEGT. The CDR3 length is 13 residues. Trimming stripped 1 base from V and 6 bases from J, with 9 bases between.

For this clone: Other DNA sequences in this specimen translate into the identical CDR3. The V gene is TRBV2, the J gene TRBJ2-3; no reliable D call. The CDR3 is 12 amino acids. V was cut by 6 bases and J by 2 bases, with 6 bases left in between. Germline V gene data show CDR1 as SNHLY and CDR2 as FYNNEI. CDR3 coding DNA: TGTGCCAGCAGAAGCGACACAGATACGCAGTATTTT. This gives the protein CASRSDTDTQYF.

The chain is built from TRBV18 and TRBJ2-1, with D unresolved. The CDR3 extends over 14 amino acids. Trimming pared 3 bases from V and 4 bases from J, leaving 10 bases between. The germline gives CDR1 KGHSH, CDR2 LQKENI. The CDR3 DNA follows: TGTGCCAGCTCACCCGATCGTTCTTACAATGAGCAGTTCTTC. It encodes CASSPDRSYNEQFF.

The rearrangement uses TRBV5-1 and TRBJ2-7, with D uncertain. The CDR3 length is 14 residues. V lost 2 bases and J 3 bases, leaving 12 bases between the germline ends. CDR1 SGHRS and CDR2 YFSETQ come from the germline V gene. Here the CDR3 DNA reads TGCGCCAGCAGCTTCCGCGACCGGTACTACGAGCAGTACTTC. It is translated as CASSFRDRYYEQYF. Drawing the rest from reference TRBV5-1 and TRBJ2-7, the complete variable domain is KAGVTQTPRYLIKTRGQQVTLSCSPISGHRSVSWYQQTPGQGLQFLFEYFSETQRNKGNFPGRFSGRQFSNSRSEMNVSTLELGDSALYLCASSFRDRYYEQYFGPGTRLTVT.

Turning to this clone: The same CDR3 arises from other DNA sequences in this sample as well. The chain couples TRBV25-1 to TRBJ2-7, with 7 nucleotides matching TRBD2. The CDR3 is made up of 14 amino acids. V was clipped by 8 bases and J by 0 bases; unmatched bases: 7. Germline values: CDR1 MGHDK, CDR2 SYGVNS. The CDR3 loop reads CASREAGSSYEQYF. The CDR3 DNA reads TGTGCCAGCCGGGAGGCGGGGTCCTCCTACGAGCAGTACTTC.

The CDR3: CASLRGSSYNEQFF. The CDR3 DNA reads TGTGCCAGCCTACGCGGGAGCTCCTACAATGAGCAGTTCTTC. The chain links TRBV6-1 to TRBJ2-1, with TRBD2 matching 7 bases. The CDR3 consists of 14 residues. After removal of 8 bases from V and 0 bases from J, the junction contained 4 bases not matched to a gene. The germline gives CDR1 MNHNS, CDR2 SASEGT.

This clone was detected only once. V usage is TRBV10-1 and J usage is TRBJ2-1, with TRBD2 matching 9 bases. The CDR3 has 15 residues. The ends lost 3 bases at V and 6 bases at J; junction bases unmatched: 6. The germline V gene encodes CDR1 WNHNN and CDR2 SYGVQD (reference sequence). CDR3 sequence reads: CASSERLAGVNEQFF. CDR3 bases: TGCGCCAGCAGTGAACGATTAGCGGGAGTCAATGAGCAGTTCTTC.

This clone was counted once. V and J are TRBV5-4 and TRBJ2-5; D is unclear. Germline V gives CDR1 SGHNT, CDR2 YYREEE (reference sequence). CDR3 length: 12 amino acids. Deletions cut 9 bases from V and 3 bases from J, with 12 bases between. DNA of the CDR3: TGTGCCACCCAAAAACTCGAAGAGACCCAGTACTTC. Protein: CATQKLEETQYF.

The chain recombines TRBV27 with TRBJ1-5; TRBD1 is a possible D gene (5 bases). This CDR3 has 16 amino acids. The V gene's germline CDR1 is MNHEY and CDR2 SMNVEV (reference sequence). V lost 6 bases and J lost 2, with 17 bases in between. The CDR3 DNA is TGTGCCAGCAGCGCAGGGTATGGTATAGGCAATCAGCCCCAGCATTTT. It yields the protein CASSAGYGIGNQPQHF.